The 31 T cell receptor beta chains below were found in one sample sequenced in a study of blood T cell repertoires in COVID-19. Method: immunoSEQ multiplex PCR; TCRdb's copy keeps in-frame clones and lacks some. This table has 140,000 or so clones, roughly 89% appearing once. Sequences were obtained from peripheral blood. The receptor source for this set is a human donor in a cohort sampled during active COVID-19.

The chain joins TRBV7-2 to TRBJ2-2, with TRBD1 as a possible D gene (6 bases). With 2 bases removed from V and 0 bases from J, the gap between germline ends came to 13 bases. The CDR3 contains 17 residues. Germline V lookup: CDR1 SGHTA, CDR2 FQGNSA. The CDR3 DNA reads TGTGCCAGCAGCTTATATGGTGGGACAACGAACACCGGGGAGCTGTTTTTT. Protein sequence: CASSLYGGTTNTGELFF.

The rearrangement links TRBV14 to TRBJ2-7; D may be TRBD1 (6 bases). The CDR3 runs 15 residues. With 1 base removed from V and 4 bases from J, the gap between germline ends came to 14 bases. CDR1 SGHDN and CDR2 FVKESK come from the germline V gene. The CDR3: CASSQARGEGYEQYF. The CDR3 nucleotides read TGTGCCAGCAGCCAAGCCAGGGGAGAGGGATACGAGCAGTACTTC.

The chain joins TRBV6-6 to TRBJ2-1; a possible D gene is TRBD2 (7 bases). The CDR3 is 16 residues long. CDR1 MNHNY and CDR2 SVGAGI come from the germline V gene (reference sequence). The V gene lost 1 base and the J gene lost 8 bases, with 18 bases spanning the gap. The CDR3 coding sequence is TGTGCCAGCAGTTACTTTGGGGGGGGGCCTGGAGATGAGCAGTTCTTC. Translation gives CASSYFGGGPGDEQFF.

The chain has TRBV6-5 and TRBJ2-5; TRBD2 is a possible D gene (5 bases). Looked up from germline, CDR1 is MNHEY and CDR2 is SVGAGI. This CDR3 is built from 13 residues. V was clipped by 4 bases and J by 2 bases, with 8 bases between them. CDR3 amino acids: CASSLLGQETQYF. Here the CDR3 DNA reads TGTGCCAGCAGTTTACTAGGTCAAGAGACCCAGTACTTC.

The rearrangement links TRBV18 to TRBJ1-4; tentative D call: TRBD1 (5 bases). This CDR3 spans 15 amino acids. V dropped 0 bases and J dropped 12 bases, with 17 bases sitting between them. Germline CDR1 and CDR2: KGHSH and LQKENI. The CDR3 protein is CASSPPGLSAVELFF. The CDR3 DNA sequence: TGTGCCAGCTCACCACCGGGACTCAGCGCCGTGGAACTGTTTTTT.

The chain joins TRBV6-6 to TRBJ1-2; 7 bases match TRBD1. Germline CDR1 is MNHNY and CDR2 is SVGAGI (reference sequence). This CDR3 is built from 13 residues. J lost 3 bases, V lost 7 bases, and 5 bases had no gene match. CDR3 residues: CASTTGQYYGYTF. The CDR3 bases are TGTGCCAGCACTACGGGACAGTACTATGGCTACACCTTC.

The V gene is TRBV10-3, the J gene TRBJ2-5; 11 bases align to TRBD2. The CDR3 spans 15 residues. Germline CDR1 and CDR2: ENHRY and SYGVKD. J was trimmed by 5 bases and V by 7 bases; bases with no gene match: 9. CDR3 nucleotide sequence: TGTGCCATCAAGCTAGCGGGGGGCGCTTTTGAGACCCAGTACTTC. Amino acids: CAIKLAGGAFETQYF.

V is TRBV4-2 and J is TRBJ1-5, with 9 bases aligning to TRBD1. J gave up 5 bases and V 1 base, and 9 bases lay outside the gene matches. The CDR3 spans 17 residues. Germline loops: CDR1 LGHNA, CDR2 YNFKEQ. The CDR3 region is CASSQGPPGQGDQPQHF. DNA for the CDR3: TGTGCCAGCAGCCAAGGGCCTCCGGGACAGGGAGATCAGCCCCAGCATTTT.

CDR3 sequence: CAISETGTANTGELFF. For the CDR3, the DNA is TGTGCCATCAGTGAAACCGGGACAGCGAACACCGGGGAGCTGTTTTTT. The V gene is TRBV10-3, the J gene TRBJ2-2; 7 bases map to TRBD1. Per the germline V gene, CDR1 is ENHRY and CDR2 is SYGVKD. V trimming: 3 bases; J trimming: 0 bases; junction bases outside the gene matches: 4. The CDR3 length is 16 residues.

The genes are TRBV6-5 and TRBJ1-1; tentative D call: TRBD1 (5 bases). This CDR3 is 13 amino acids long. Deletions cut 2 bases from V and 4 bases from J, with 8 bases between. The germline CDR1 and CDR2 sequences are MNHEY and SVGAGI. The CDR3 loop is CASSYTDTTEAFF. CDR3 in DNA: TGTGCCAGCAGTTACACGGACACCACTGAAGCTTTCTTT.

This sequence joins TRBV6-2 or TRBV6-3 and TRBJ2-1, with D possibly matching TRBD1 (7 bases). V was clipped by 2 bases and J by 9 bases, with 14 bases between them. Germline lookup yields CDR1 MNHEY and CDR2 SVGEGT. CDR3 length: 14 amino acids. The CDR3 DNA reads as TGTGCCAGCAGTTACGTGTCAGGGGGAGGTGAGCAGTTCTTC. It specifies CASSYVSGGGEQFF.

The V gene is TRBV2, the J gene TRBJ1-1; D call uncertain. The CDR3 spans 12 residues. The V gene lost 10 bases and the J gene lost 5 bases, with 14 bases spanning the gap. CDR1 is SNHLY and CDR2 is FYNNEI in the germline V gene. DNA for the CDR3: TGTGCCACCCAGTTTACCGGGACTGAAGCTTTCTTT. This sequence encodes CATQFTGTEAFF.

The chain uses TRBV7-3 and TRBJ1-2; maybe TRBD1 (6 bases). This CDR3 comprises 16 residues. Germline values: CDR1 SGHTA, CDR2 FQGTGA. V lost 1 base and J lost 6, with 18 bases in between. For the CDR3, the DNA is TGTGCCAGCAGCTTAATGTTTTCCAGGGGCGACCATGGCTACACCTTC. Translating gives CASSLMFSRGDHGYTF. The full variable domain, its missing parts supplied by reference TRBV7-3 and TRBJ1-2, is GAGVSQTPSNKVTEKGKYVELRCDPISGHTALYWYRQSLGQGPEFLIYFQGTGAADDSGLPNDRFFAVRPEGSVSTLKIQRTERGDSAVYLCASSLMFSRGDHGYTFGSGTRLTVV.

This rearrangement joins TRBV4-2 to TRBJ2-2; tentative D call: TRBD2 (5 bases). CDR1 and CDR2 (germline): LGHNA, YNFKEQ. CDR3 length equals 16 residues. The germline V and J ends were trimmed by 0 bases and 1 base, with 9 bases remaining between them. CDR3 region: CASSQESSWNTGELFF. CDR3 DNA: TGTGCCAGCAGCCAAGAGTCTAGCTGGAACACCGGGGAGCTGTTTTTT.

The gene calls are TRBV4-3 and TRBJ2-5; 9 nucleotides line up with TRBD1. J gave up 5 bases and V 4 bases, and 8 bases lay outside the gene matches. Looked up from germline, CDR1 is LGHNA and CDR2 is YSLEER. The CDR3 loop spans 15 amino acids. The CDR3 spells CASSRQQGAGETQYF. Written as DNA, the CDR3 is TGCGCCAGCAGCCGTCAACAGGGGGCTGGGGAGACCCAGTACTTC.

The V call is TRBV5-1, the J call TRBJ1-5, with no clear D. Trimming took 4 bases from V and 5 from J, leaving 16 bases between them. CDR3 length: 15 residues. Germline V gene sequence: CDR1 SGHRS, CDR2 YFSETQ. CDR3 sequence reads: CASSPSGGEDQPQHF. Here the CDR3 DNA reads TGCGCCAGCAGCCCCTCGGGAGGTGAGGATCAGCCCCAGCATTTT.

The rearrangement uses TRBV5-1 and TRBJ1-4; 7 nucleotides agree with TRBD1. CDR3 length: 16 residues. Trimming at V came to 3 bases and at J to 3 bases, leaving 8 bases not matched to a gene. CDR1 is SGHRS and CDR2 is YFSETQ in the germline V gene. This CDR3 is CASSWPQGVPNEKLFF. The CDR3 DNA reads as TGCGCCAGCAGCTGGCCCCAGGGGGTACCTAATGAAAAACTGTTTTTT.

This clone was observed a few times. The CDR3 here is CASSPSTRFNSPLHF. The CDR3 DNA sequence: TGTGCCAGCAGCCCTTCGACTCGATTTAATTCACCCCTCCACTTT. This chain links TRBV7-3 with TRBJ1-6; no definite D call. V lost 5 bases to trimming and J lost 6 bases, with 14 bases between them. The CDR3 sequence is 15 residues long. CDR1 is SGHTA and CDR2 is FQGTGA in the germline V gene.

This clone was detected only a few times. The V call is TRBV5-4, the J call TRBJ2-7; no clear D. The CDR3 is 13 residues long. V lost 4 bases to trimming and J lost 2 bases, with 10 bases between them. In germline, CDR1 is SGHNT, CDR2 YYREEE (reference sequence). CDR3 sequence: CASSTNTAYEQYF. The CDR3 nucleotides read TGTGCCAGCAGCACAAATACAGCCTACGAGCAGTACTTC. Drawing the rest from reference TRBV5-4 and TRBJ2-7, the complete variable domain is ETGVTQSPTHLIKTRGQQVTLRCSSQSGHNTVSWYQQALGQGPQFIFQYYREEENGRGNFPPRFSGLQFPNYSSELNVNALELDDSALYLCASSTNTAYEQYFGPGTRLTVT.

This sequence joins TRBV7-2 and TRBJ1-2; TRBD1 agrees at 8 bases. Trimming cost V 6 bases and J 0 bases; bases outside gene matches: 9. The CDR3 consists of 16 residues. Germline loops: CDR1 SGHTA, CDR2 FQGNSA. The CDR3 nucleotides are TGTGCCAGCAGTCAGGACAGGGCTATCCCTAACTATGGCTACACCTTC. Protein sequence: CASSQDRAIPNYGYTF.

This clone was observed once. The chain links TRBV3-1 (or the pseudogene TRBV3-2) to TRBJ2-2; no clear D. The ends were cut back, 1 base at V and 5 bases at J, with 5 bases in the middle. Germline assignment: CDR1 LGHDT and CDR2 YNNKEL (reference sequence). The CDR3 covers 13 residues. The CDR3 DNA reads as TGTGCCAGCAGCCAAGTGCGAACCGGGGAGCTGTTTTTT. Translating gives CASSQVRTGELFF.

This chain joins TRBV5-1 and TRBJ1-1, with 8 bases matching TRBD1. The CDR3 loop spans 16 amino acids. Germline assignment: CDR1 SGHRS and CDR2 YFSETQ. With 0 bases clipped from V and 1 base from J, the junction kept 5 bases outside the gene matches. The CDR3 loop is CASSLAGQGTNTEAFF. CDR3 in DNA: TGCGCCAGCAGCTTGGCCGGACAGGGAACGAACACTGAAGCTTTCTTT.

V and J are TRBV3-1 (or the pseudogene TRBV3-2) and TRBJ2-7; D is unclear. The CDR3 has 12 residues. Trimming shortened V by 4 bases and J by 4 bases, and 8 bases separated the two germline ends. Germline CDR1 LGHDT, CDR2 YNNKEL (reference sequence). CDR3 sequence reads: CASSLTEYEQYF. In DNA form, the CDR3 reads TGTGCCAGCAGCCTGACGGAGTACGAGCAGTACTTC.

The gene calls are TRBV21-1 and TRBJ2-5; the listed D gene, TRBD1, was not tested against the DNA. TRBV21-1 is shown as a pseudogene. The CDR3 has 16 amino acids. The CDR3 sequence: CASSTSTVTGQETQYF. CDR3 in DNA: TGTGCCAGCAGCACCTCAACCGTAACAGGACAAGAGACCCAGTACTTC.

J is TRBJ2-5 and V is TRBV25-1; TRBD2 agrees at 8 bases. After removal of 4 bases from V and 5 bases from J, the junction contained 6 bases not matched to a gene. CDR1 is MGHDK and CDR2 is SYGVNS in the germline V gene. The CDR3 runs 14 residues. This chain's CDR3 is CASSAGLVVETQYF. The CDR3 nucleotides are TGTGCCAGCAGTGCGGGACTAGTTGTGGAGACCCAGTACTTC.

V gene TRBV5-1 combines with J gene TRBJ1-4, with 7 nucleotides matching TRBD1. CDR3 length: 16 residues. Germline trimming cut 1 base from V and 5 bases from J; bases unmatched to any gene: 8. Germline values: CDR1 SGHRS, CDR2 YFSETQ. CDR3 DNA: TGCGCCAGCAGCTTGACCTGGACAGGCCGAAATGAAAAACTGTTTTTT. It yields the protein CASSLTWTGRNEKLFF.

The V gene is TRBV21-1, the J gene TRBJ2-7; whether TRBD1, the table's D call, matches the DNA was not checked. TRBV21-1 is a recognized pseudogene. This CDR3 is 16 amino acids long. CDR3 DNA: TGTGCCAGCAGCAAAGTGAGGACACAGAGCTCCTACGAGCAGTACTTC. This gives the protein CASSKVRTQSSYEQYF.

The rearrangement links TRBV5-6 to TRBJ1-4; 8 bases are shared with TRBD1. Germline loops: CDR1 SGHDT, CDR2 YYEEEE. This CDR3 region has 15 residues. The trim removed 1 base at V and 2 bases at J, leaving 1 base unmatched. CDR3 sequence: CASSLNRGTNEKLFF. DNA of the CDR3: TGTGCCAGCAGCTTGAACAGGGGGACTAATGAAAAACTGTTTTTT.

This clone was seen more than once but under ten times. The chain couples TRBV6-1 to TRBJ1-5, with TRBD1 matching 11 bases. The V segment lost 3 bases and the J segment 7 bases; nucleotides outside the gene matches: 11. CDR3 length: 17 amino acids. Germline V gene lookup returns CDR1 MNHNS and CDR2 SASEGT. This CDR3 reads CASSDLNRGQGVQPQHF. CDR3 DNA: TGTGCCAGCAGTGACCTAAATCGGGGACAGGGGGTCCAGCCCCAGCATTTT.

This chain uses TRBV5-4 with TRBJ1-6, with 9 positions matching TRBD1. CDR1 and CDR2 (germline): SGHNT, YYREEE (reference sequence). CDR3 size: 13 residues. V lost 3 bases, J lost 9 bases, and 1 base stayed unmatched. The DNA for the CDR3 is TGTGCCAGCAGCTGGACAGGGGCTTCACCCCTCCACTTT. Amino acids: CASSWTGASPLHF.

V usage is TRBV6-2 or TRBV6-3 and J usage is TRBJ1-2, with D unresolved. CDR3 length: 12 amino acids. Germline V gene lookup returns CDR1 MNHEY and CDR2 SVGEGT. The germline V and J ends were trimmed by 2 bases and 10 bases, with 11 bases remaining between them. CDR3 sequence reads: CASSYDESVYTF. The DNA for the CDR3 is TGTGCCAGCAGTTACGACGAGAGCGTCTACACCTTC.